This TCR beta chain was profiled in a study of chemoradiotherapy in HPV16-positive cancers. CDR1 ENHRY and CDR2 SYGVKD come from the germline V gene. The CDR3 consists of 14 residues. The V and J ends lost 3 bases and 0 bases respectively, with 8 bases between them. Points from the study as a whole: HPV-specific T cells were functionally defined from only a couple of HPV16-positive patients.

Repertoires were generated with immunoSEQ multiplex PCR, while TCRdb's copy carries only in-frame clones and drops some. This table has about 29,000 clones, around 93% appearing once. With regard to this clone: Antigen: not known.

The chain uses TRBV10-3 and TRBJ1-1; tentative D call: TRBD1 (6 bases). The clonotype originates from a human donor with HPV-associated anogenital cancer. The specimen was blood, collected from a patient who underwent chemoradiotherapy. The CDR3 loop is CAISETGMNTEAFF. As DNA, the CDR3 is TGTGCCATCAGTGAAACAGGGATGAACACTGAAGCTTTCTTT.